Listed below are T cell receptor beta chains from one sample, sequenced in a study of T cell repertoires in cytomegalovirus infection. These TCRs are of unknown antigen specificity. TCRdb reprocessed the reads via MiXCR and lists one record per CDR3 protein. In the table there are about 890,000 distinct CDR3 sequences, about a third of which are singletons. Sequences were derived from cultured CD8+ T cells from PBMCs, sampled from culture after CMV antigen stimulation. Receptors originate from a human donor in good health (CMV status not recorded). Some clones in this sample may be carry-over from other donors' samples. Each CDR3 is given with its conserved first and last residue. D genes are given only for firm matches. Size tells how often a clone was seen (once, few, many) or the class of an expanded clone, and some rows leave it out.

CDR3: CASSRGTSGEKTQYF
DNA: TGTGCCAGCAGTAGGGGGACTAGCGGGGAAAAGACCCAGTACTTC
J: TRBJ2-5
V: TRBV12-3/TRBV12-4
size: few
D: TRBD2

CDR3: CASSPRVAAREDTQYF
DNA: TGTGCCAGCAGTCCAAGAGTGGCGGCTAGGGAAGATACGCAGTATTTT
J: TRBJ2-3
V: TRBV7-4
size: -
D: -

CDR3: CASSGSGDRVNEQFF
DNA: TGCGCCAGCAGTGGAAGTGGGGACAGAGTGAATGAGCAGTTCTTC
J: TRBJ2-1
V: TRBV4-1
size: few
D: TRBD1

CDR3: CASSEAYDNEQFF
DNA: TGTGCCAGCAGTGAAGCCTATGACAATGAGCAGTTCTTC
J: TRBJ2-1
V: TRBV2
size: -
D: -

CDR3: CATSDPRDTGELFF
DNA: TGTGCCACCAGTGATCCAAGGGACACCGGGGAGCTGTTTTTT
J: TRBJ2-2
V: TRBV24-1
size: -
D: -

CDR3: CASQVESSYNEQFF
DNA: TGTGCCAGCCAGGTCGAGAGCTCCTACAATGAGCAGTTCTTC
J: TRBJ2-1
V: TRBV6-8
size: -
D: -

CDR3: CASSASRTDPSGNTIYF
DNA: TGTGCCAGCAGCGCCTCACGGACAGACCCCTCTGGAAACACCATATATTTT
J: TRBJ1-3
V: TRBV9
size: once
D: -

CDR3: CASSYSTLAGGYNEQFF
DNA: TGTGCCAGCAGTTACTCGACTCTAGCCGGGGGATACAATGAGCAGTTCTTC
J: TRBJ2-1
V: TRBV6-8
size: few
D: -

CDR3: CASSYSLPGLVNQPQHF
DNA: TGTGCCAGCAGTTACTCGCTCCCGGGGTTAGTTAATCAGCCCCAGCATTTT
J: TRBJ1-5
V: TRBV6-5
size: -
D: -

CDR3: CASSGLLNNEQFF
DNA: TGTGCCAGTTCGGGACTCCTCAACAATGAGCAGTTCTTC
J: TRBJ2-1
V: TRBV2
size: -
D: -

CDR3: CASRIDTTSGNTIYF
DNA: TGTGCCAGCAGGATCGACACCACCTCTGGAAACACCATATATTTT
J: TRBJ1-3
V: TRBV6-1
size: -
D: -

CDR3: CARTLTLKNTETFF
DNA: TGTGCCAGAACCTTGACTTTAAAGAACACTGAAACTTTCTTT
J: TRBJ1-1
V: TRBV19
size: once
D: -

CDR3: CASALGLAFTQYF
DNA: TGTGCCAGCGCCCTTGGACTAGCCTTCACCCAGTACTTC
J: TRBJ2-5
V: TRBV28
size: -
D: TRBD2

CDR3: CASSQAGRVGTGELFF
DNA: TGTGCCAGCAGCCAAGCCGGGAGGGTCGGCACCGGGGAGCTGTTTTTT
J: TRBJ2-2
V: TRBV7-3
size: -
D: TRBD2

CDR3: CASGFTPSGVYNSPLHF
DNA: TGTGCTAGTGGTTTTACCCCTAGTGGGGTCTATAATTCACCCCTCCACTTT
J: TRBJ1-6
V: TRBV12-5
size: few
D: -

CDR3: CASSSRTINEKLFF
DNA: TGTGCCAGCAGCTCCCGTACCATTAATGAAAAACTGTTTTTT
J: TRBJ1-4
V: TRBV7-6
size: -
D: -

CDR3: CASPPMRGNTIYF
DNA: TGTGCTAGCCCGCCAATGAGAGGAAACACCATATATTTT
J: TRBJ1-3
V: TRBV11-3
size: -
D: -

CDR3: CASSSTDSHNQPQHF
DNA: TGTGCCAGCAGTTCGACCGACAGTCACAATCAGCCCCAGCATTTT
J: TRBJ1-5
V: TRBV12-3/TRBV12-4
size: many
D: -

CDR3: CASSHQVAGAVTDTQYF
DNA: TGTGCCAGCAGCCACCAGGTAGCGGGGGCGGTCACAGATACGCAGTATTTT
J: TRBJ2-3
V: TRBV14
size: -
D: TRBD2

CDR3: CSARRLAGEYNEQFF
DNA: TGCAGTGCTAGGCGACTAGCGGGGGAGTACAATGAGCAGTTCTTC
J: TRBJ2-1
V: TRBV20-1
size: few
D: TRBD2

CDR3: CASSQGTTFSYEQYF
DNA: TGTGCCAGCAGCCAAGGGACAACTTTCTCCTACGAGCAGTACTTC
J: TRBJ2-7
V: TRBV5-6
size: few
D: -

CDR3: CATTFTGSEQFF
DNA: TGTGCCACTACATTTACAGGGAGTGAGCAGTTCTTC
J: TRBJ2-1
V: TRBV19
size: -
D: -

CDR3: CASSLRTSGGDEQFF
DNA: TGTGCCAGCAGCTTAAGGACTAGCGGGGGGGATGAGCAGTTCTTC
J: TRBJ2-1
V: TRBV7-6
size: few
D: TRBD2

CDR3: CASSTVPGQGAEGNTEAFF
DNA: TGTGCCAGCAGCACGGTCCCGGGACAGGGGGCGGAAGGAAACACTGAAGCTTTCTTT
J: TRBJ1-1
V: TRBV7-9
size: few
D: TRBD1

CDR3: CASSLGQSAWGGYTF
DNA: TGTGCCAGCAGTTTAGGCCAGTCAGCTTGGGGAGGCTACACCTTC
J: TRBJ1-2
V: TRBV12-3/TRBV12-4
size: few
D: -

CDR3: CASSLSRVGYEQYF
DNA: TGTGCCAGCAGTTTAAGCAGGGTAGGGTACGAGCAGTACTTC
J: TRBJ2-7
V: TRBV12-3/TRBV12-4
size: many
D: -

CDR3: CASAIYFYYGYTF
DNA: TGTGCCAGCGCAATATACTTTTACTATGGCTACACCTTC
J: TRBJ1-2
V: TRBV6-1
size: few
D: -

CDR3: CASSPRGQFQETQYF
DNA: TGTGCCAGCAGTCCTAGGGGACAGTTCCAAGAGACCCAGTACTTC
J: TRBJ2-5
V: TRBV6-2/TRBV6-3
size: -
D: TRBD1

CDR3: CAIWLGTGVHEQYF
DNA: TGTGCCATCTGGCTCGGGACAGGGGTCCACGAGCAGTACTTC
J: TRBJ2-7
V: TRBV10-3
size: -
D: TRBD1

CDR3: CASSYIQLNTEAFF
DNA: TGTGCCAGCAGTTACATACAGTTGAACACTGAAGCTTTCTTT
J: TRBJ1-1
V: TRBV6-2/TRBV6-3
size: -
D: -

CDR3: CASRPQGSYGYTF
DNA: TGTGCCAGCAGACCACAGGGGTCTTATGGCTACACCTTC
J: TRBJ1-2
V: TRBV7-9
size: -
D: TRBD1

CDR3: CASSFGQNEKLFF
DNA: TGTGCCAGCAGTTTCGGACAGAATGAAAAACTGTTTTTT
J: TRBJ1-4
V: TRBV27
size: few
D: -

CDR3: CASSSGFGGISGNTIYF
DNA: TGTGCCAGCAGTTCCGGTTTCGGTGGGATCTCTGGAAACACCATATATTTT
J: TRBJ1-3
V: TRBV27
size: -
D: -

CDR3: CASSSLRGPGELFF
DNA: TGTGCCAGCAGTTCCCTCAGGGGTCCGGGGGAGCTGTTTTTT
J: TRBJ2-2
V: TRBV28
size: -
D: -

CDR3: CASSQDQGSLPSYNEQFF
DNA: TGCGCCAGCAGCCAAGATCAGGGAAGCCTCCCCTCCTACAATGAGCAGTTCTTC
J: TRBJ2-1
V: TRBV4-3
size: -
D: -

CDR3: CASSPKRGGNEQFF
DNA: TGTGCCAGCAGTCCCAAGCGGGGGGGCAATGAGCAGTTCTTC
J: TRBJ2-1
V: TRBV6-2/TRBV6-3
size: many
D: TRBD2

CDR3: CASSPTTGPWGTGELFF
DNA: TGTGCCAGCAGTCCCACAACAGGCCCCTGGGGCACCGGGGAGCTGTTTTTT
J: TRBJ2-2
V: TRBV12-3/TRBV12-4
size: -
D: -

CDR3: CASGGTSNSPLHF
DNA: TGTGCCTCCGGGGGGACCTCTAATTCACCCCTCCACTTT
J: TRBJ1-6
V: TRBV10-3
size: -
D: -

CDR3: CASIWGTEAFF
DNA: TGTGCCAGCATCTGGGGTACTGAAGCTTTCTTT
J: TRBJ1-1
V: TRBV5-6
size: many
D: -

CDR3: CASSLAEEAFAAFF
DNA: TGTGCCAGCAGCTTAGCGGAGGAAGCTTTCGCGGCTTTCTTT
J: TRBJ1-1
V: TRBV7-2
size: many
D: -

CDR3: CASSQGGTGDNSPLHF
DNA: TGTGCCAGCAGCCAAGGCGGGACAGGGGATAATTCACCCCTCCACTTT
J: TRBJ1-6
V: TRBV14
size: -
D: TRBD1

CDR3: CASSLRGLSGNTIYF
DNA: TGTGCCAGCAGTCTCAGGGGTCTCTCTGGAAACACCATATATTTT
J: TRBJ1-3
V: TRBV27
size: once
D: -

CDR3: CASRGDFDEQFF
DNA: TGCGCCAGCAGAGGGGATTTCGATGAGCAGTTCTTC
J: TRBJ2-1
V: TRBV5-1
size: -
D: -

CDR3: CASSFGGANVLTF
DNA: TGTGCCAGCAGCTTTGGTGGGGCCAACGTCCTGACTTTC
J: TRBJ2-6
V: TRBV27
size: many
D: -

CDR3: CASSPRGATDTQYF
DNA: TGTGCCAGCTCACCTCGAGGGGCAACGGATACGCAGTATTTT
J: TRBJ2-3
V: TRBV18
size: many
D: -

CDR3: CASSPPGGGNTIYF
DNA: TGTGCCAGCAGCCCTCCGGGAGGGGGAAACACCATATATTTT
J: TRBJ1-3
V: TRBV7-2
size: few
D: -

CDR3: CASSPTLLLANTGELFF
DNA: TGTGCCAGCAGTCCCACTCTGCTCCTCGCGAACACCGGGGAGCTGTTTTTT
J: TRBJ2-2
V: TRBV12-3/TRBV12-4
size: once
D: -

CDR3: CAISSAGPSTGELFF
DNA: TGTGCCATTTCGTCTGCGGGGCCGAGCACCGGGGAGCTGTTTTTT
J: TRBJ2-2
V: TRBV6-2/TRBV6-3
size: few
D: -

CDR3: CAGVQPGYGYTF
DNA: TGTGCCGGCGTCCAACCGGGCTATGGCTACACCTTC
J: TRBJ1-2
V: TRBV7-9
size: few
D: -

CDR3: CASSTGAGGYDYGYTF
DNA: TGTGCCAGCAGTACGGGCGCAGGGGGCTATGACTATGGCTACACCTTC
J: TRBJ1-2
V: TRBV2
size: -
D: TRBD1

CDR3: CASSLKTGGEQFF
DNA: TGTGCCAGCAGCTTAAAGACAGGGGGTGAGCAGTTCTTC
J: TRBJ2-1
V: TRBV7-8
size: many
D: TRBD1

CDR3: CASSSTTGANGHTF
DNA: TGTGCCAGCAGCTCAACGACAGGGGCAAATGGCCACACCTTC
J: TRBJ1-2
V: TRBV7-6
size: -
D: TRBD1

CDR3: CASSSRQANGYTF
DNA: TGTGCCAGCAGCTCGCGGCAGGCAAATGGCTACACCTTC
J: TRBJ1-2
V: TRBV11-2
size: -
D: -

CDR3: CSARDVSSTQPQHF
DNA: TGCAGTGCTAGAGATGTCTCTTCGACTCAGCCCCAGCATTTT
J: TRBJ1-5
V: TRBV20-1
size: -
D: -

CDR3: CASSYSTGQGYGYTF
DNA: TGTGCCAGCAGTTACTCGACAGGGCAAGGCTATGGCTACACCTTC
J: TRBJ1-2
V: TRBV6-5
size: -
D: TRBD1

CDR3: CASSLSPTGPADEQFF
DNA: TGTGCCAGCAGTTTGTCCCCGACGGGGCCCGCCGATGAGCAGTTCTTC
J: TRBJ2-1
V: TRBV27
size: few
D: -

CDR3: CASSEVSYEQYF
DNA: TGCGCCAGCAGTGAAGTCAGCTACGAGCAGTACTTC
J: TRBJ2-7
V: TRBV10-1
size: -
D: -

CDR3: CSARPTGGAGYNEQFF
DNA: TGCAGTGCTAGACCGACAGGGGGCGCAGGGTACAATGAGCAGTTCTTC
J: TRBJ2-1
V: TRBV20-1
size: few
D: TRBD1

CDR3: CASSPEIKNIQYF
DNA: TGTGCCAGCAGCCCTGAAATAAAAAACATTCAGTACTTC
J: TRBJ2-4
V: TRBV12-3/TRBV12-4
size: -
D: -